This paragraph reports one T cell receptor (beta chain). The record originates from a study of blood T cell repertoires in COVID-19. Seattle patient enrollment occurred during active infection, with longitudinal follow-up thereafter. Germline CDR1 SGHRS, CDR2 YFSETQ. The CDR3 is 14 residues long. The ends lost 4 bases at V and 5 bases at J; junction bases unmatched: 6. In the original workflow: Amplification of reference gene primers provided the estimated nucleated cell counts. The protocol was immunoSEQ multiplex PCR, while the TCRdb copy is restricted to in-frame clones and leaves out a portion. V and J calls and clone size follow that table, whereas D and trimming were derived from the DNA. The sample records 250,000 to 350,000 clones, about four fifths being singletons.

This clonotype was obtained from a human donor with COVID-19, enrolled during active disease. The donor label of this sample is uncertain. The gene calls are TRBV5-1 and TRBJ2-3; 8 bases are shared with TRBD2. The sequencing input was peripheral blood. The CDR3 spells CASSLVAGRDTQYF. Here the CDR3 DNA reads TGCGCCAGCAGCCTTGTAGCGGGAAGAGATACGCAGTATTTT.